The TCR beta chain described here comes from a study of blood T cell repertoires in COVID-19. In the study overall: Sources were T cells, B-cell-depleted T cells, or PBMCs; the material itself was cDNA or gDNA.

Libraries were prepared by immunoSEQ multiplex PCR; TCRdb keeps only in-frame clonotypes and omits some of them. This sample carries a few hundred thousand clones, approximately 77% of them seen once, and the ten largest clones take roughly 3%. This clone has only one observation. The CDR3 runs 14 residues. The V gene's germline CDR1 is SNHLY and CDR2 FYNNEI. V lost 8 bases, J lost 4 bases, and 5 bases stayed unmatched. The specimen sequenced was peripheral blood. The chain combines TRBV2 with TRBJ1-6; TRBD1 matches 7 bases. The receptor comes from a woman aged 18-29 years with acute or convalescent COVID-19. The CDR3 here is CASEPGQYNSPLHF. The CDR3 DNA reads TGTGCCAGCGAACCGGGACAGTATAATTCACCCCTCCACTTT.